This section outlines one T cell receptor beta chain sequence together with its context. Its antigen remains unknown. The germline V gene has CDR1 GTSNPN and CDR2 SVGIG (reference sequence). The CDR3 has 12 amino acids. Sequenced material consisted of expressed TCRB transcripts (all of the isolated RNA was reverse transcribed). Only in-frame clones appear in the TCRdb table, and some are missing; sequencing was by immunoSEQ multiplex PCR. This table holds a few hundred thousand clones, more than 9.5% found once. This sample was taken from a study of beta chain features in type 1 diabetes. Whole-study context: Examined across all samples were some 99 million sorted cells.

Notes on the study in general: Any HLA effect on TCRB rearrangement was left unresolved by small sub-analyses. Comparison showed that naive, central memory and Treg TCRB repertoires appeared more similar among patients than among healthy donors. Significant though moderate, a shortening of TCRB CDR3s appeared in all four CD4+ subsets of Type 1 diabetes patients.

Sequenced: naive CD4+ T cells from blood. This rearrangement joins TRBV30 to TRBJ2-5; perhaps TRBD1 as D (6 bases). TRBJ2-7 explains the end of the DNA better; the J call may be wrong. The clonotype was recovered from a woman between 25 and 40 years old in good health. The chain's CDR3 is CAWSMTGYEQYF. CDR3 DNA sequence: TGTGCCTGGAGTATGACAGGCTACGAGCAGTACTTC.